This T cell receptor beta chain was identified during a study of regulatory T cells in long-lasting Graves disease. Study-wide points: New patients shared roughly 980 public clonotypes, fewer than the approximately 2,700 shared by persistent patients.

This clonotype occurred many times. What it binds is unknown. The CDR3 sequence is 15 residues long. The trim removed 5 bases at V and 7 bases at J, leaving 9 bases unmatched. Germline V gene sequence: CDR1 SGHNT, CDR2 YENEEA. Time point reported: newly diagnosed GD, antithyroid drugs for less than 3 months. Extracted RNA from PBMCs served as the source of the TCR library. Each patient gave around 9.7 milliliters of EDTA-anticoagulated peripheral blood. iRepertoire HTBI primers and Arm-PCR of CDR3 regions built TCR beta libraries. TCRdb re-called the multiplex PCR reads through MiXCR, storing one row per CDR3 protein. The table shows 350,000 to 400,000 distinct CDR3 sequences, with roughly 15% occurring only once.

The specimen was peripheral blood mononuclear cells (PBMCs), collected at new diagnosis, from a patient treated with antithyroid drugs. This receptor was taken from a female donor with Graves disease. The V gene is TRBV11-3, the J gene TRBJ2-1; TRBD2 matches at 9 bases. The CDR3 protein is CASSHRLAGTNEQFF. The CDR3 DNA sequence: TGTGCCAGCAGCCACCGGCTAGCGGGAACTAATGAGCAGTTCTTC. Based on the CDR3 plus reference TRBV11-3 and TRBJ2-1, the full variable domain is EAGVVQSPRYKIIEKKQPVAFWCNPISGHNTLYWYLQNLGQGPELLIRYENEEAVDDSQLPKDRFSAERLKGVDSTLKIQPAELGDSAVYLCASSHRLAGTNEQFFGPGTRLTVL.